These 18 T cell receptor beta chains share one sample of origin, sequenced in a study of blood T cell repertoires in COVID-19. Data came from immunoSEQ multiplex PCR; TCRdb stores just in-frame clones and leaves some out. The data show approximately 88,000 clones, with 75% to 80% seen just once and 6.3% held by the top ten. Sequencing was performed on peripheral blood. These receptors were taken from a man between 65 and 80 years old with COVID-19, enrolled during active disease.

This clone was observed a single time. This sequence joins TRBV12-3 or TRBV12-4 and TRBJ1-5; D unresolved. Deletions cut 8 bases from V and 4 bases from J, with 9 bases between. The CDR3 has 12 amino acids. The CDR3 is CASRLRNQPQHF. The CDR3 DNA sequence: TGTGCCAGCCGTCTCAGAAATCAGCCCCAGCATTTT.

This clone was found once. CDR3 loop: CASMRERNNEQFF. The CDR3 DNA sequence: TGTGCCAGCATGCGGGAGCGGAACAATGAGCAGTTCTTC. The chain is built from TRBV2 and TRBJ2-1; 7 bases are a match to TRBD2. The J segment lost 5 bases and the V segment lost 7 bases, leaving 5 bases of the junction unmatched. Germline CDR1 is SNHLY and CDR2 is FYNNEI. The CDR3 loop spans 13 amino acids.

V is TRBV10-3 and J is TRBJ2-1; 9 nucleotides line up with TRBD1. Looked up from germline, CDR1 is ENHRY and CDR2 is SYGVKD. Trimming removed 7 bases from V and 5 bases from J; junction bases left unmatched: 9. This CDR3 is built from 15 residues. The CDR3 region has the DNA TGTGCCATCAACGCCGGACAGGGGTTTGACAATGAGCAGTTCTTC. It codes for CAINAGQGFDNEQFF.

The chain has TRBV27 and TRBJ1-1, with 11 positions matching TRBD1. V trimming: 6 bases; J trimming: 5 bases; junction bases outside the gene matches: 14. The CDR3 length is 17 residues. Germline-derived CDR1 and CDR2 are MNHEY and SMNVEV (reference sequence). This CDR3 is CASSPGTGGGGRTEAFF. The DNA for the CDR3 is TGTGCCAGCAGCCCAGGGACAGGGGGGGGCGGGAGGACTGAAGCTTTCTTT.

In this sample, this clone turned up once. The rearrangement joins TRBV12-3 or TRBV12-4 to TRBJ2-3; D may be TRBD2 (6 bases). CDR3 length: 13 amino acids. V lost 6 bases and J 10 bases, leaving 17 bases between the germline ends. The CDR3 sequence is CASSPFGGQAQYF. The CDR3 DNA reads as TGTGCCAGCAGCCCTTTTGGAGGGCAGGCGCAGTATTTT.

The V gene is TRBV6-4, the J gene TRBJ1-6; D is unclear. Germline loops: CDR1 MRHNA, CDR2 SNTAGT. The CDR3 runs to 13 residues. V was clipped by 6 bases and J by 7 bases, with 10 bases between them. The CDR3 DNA reads TGTGCCAGCAGAGATCAGATAAATTCACCCCTCCACTTT. Translation gives CASRDQINSPLHF.

The V call is TRBV27, the J call TRBJ1-5; D gene uncertain. V was shortened by 5 bases and J by 4 bases, with 12 bases between the two germline ends. The CDR3 covers 14 residues. CDR1 is MNHEY, CDR2 SMNVEV, per germline (reference sequence). CDR3 region: CASSPNLENQPQHF. The CDR3 bases are TGTGCCAGCAGTCCGAACCTTGAGAATCAGCCCCAGCATTTT.

This chain links TRBV19 with TRBJ1-1; a weak D match, TRBD1 (5 bases). V lost 4 bases to trimming and J lost 5 bases, with 11 bases between them. The CDR3 runs 13 residues. CDR1 is LNHDA and CDR2 is SQIVND in the germline V gene (reference sequence). CDR3 nucleotides: TGTGCCAGTAGTAAGGGGCTGCGTACTGAAGCTTTCTTT. As protein: CASSKGLRTEAFF.

The chain joins TRBV6-5 to TRBJ2-7; 8 bases match TRBD1. Germline assignment: CDR1 MNHEY and CDR2 SVGAGI. This CDR3 contains 15 residues. V lost 2 bases to trimming and J lost 1 base; unmatched junction nucleotides: 4. The CDR3 spells CASSYGQGASYEQYF. As DNA, the CDR3 is TGTGCCAGCAGTTACGGGCAGGGGGCTTCCTACGAGCAGTACTTC.

The chain recombines TRBV27 with TRBJ1-2, with 8 bases aligning to TRBD1. The CDR3 is made up of 13 amino acids. Germline V gives CDR1 MNHEY, CDR2 SMNVEV (reference sequence). Germline trimming cut 10 bases from V and 6 bases from J; bases unmatched to any gene: 10. DNA for the CDR3: TGTGCCACCCAAAAGATACAGGGGGATGGCTACACCTTC. Its protein product is CATQKIQGDGYTF.

The chain employs TRBV7-8 and TRBJ1-1; D unresolved. Germline loops: CDR1 SGHVS, CDR2 FQNEAQ. This CDR3 contains 14 residues. Trimming pared 5 bases from V and 3 bases from J, leaving 13 bases between. This chain's CDR3 is CASSADRVYTEAFF. CDR3 bases: TGTGCCAGCAGCGCCGACCGGGTGTACACTGAAGCTTTCTTT.

A single count supports this clone. The chain uses TRBV5-5 and TRBJ2-7; D is ambiguous. The CDR3 is 14 residues long. Germline CDR1 reads SGHKS; CDR2 reads YYEKEE (reference sequence). V was clipped by 2 bases and J by 3 bases, with 12 bases between them. The CDR3 DNA reads as TGTGCCAGCAGCTTCACTGTAAAGTTCTACGAGCAGTACTTC. It yields the protein CASSFTVKFYEQYF.

The CDR3 sequence: CASSDSGQGAREQFF. CDR3 nucleotides: TGCGCCAGCAGCGATTCGGGACAGGGCGCTAGGGAGCAGTTCTTC. The V and J genes are TRBV10-1 and TRBJ2-1; 9 bases align to TRBD1. The J segment lost 10 bases and the V segment lost 6 bases, leaving 13 bases of the junction unmatched. CDR1 WNHNN and CDR2 SYGVQD come from the germline V gene (reference sequence). This CDR3 spans 15 amino acids.

The V and J genes are TRBV6-6 and TRBJ2-1, with TRBD1 matching over 8 bases. Germline V gene data show CDR1 as MNHNY and CDR2 as SVGAGI (reference sequence). Trimming at V came to 2 bases and at J to 7 bases, leaving 7 bases not matched to a gene. The CDR3 runs to 15 residues. The CDR3 sequence is CASSYRQGLTNEQFF. DNA for the CDR3: TGTGCCAGCAGTTACCGACAGGGGTTAACGAATGAGCAGTTCTTC.

The J gene is TRBJ1-1, the V gene TRBV30; unclear D gene. V lost 2 bases and J 5 bases, leaving 18 bases between the germline ends. The germline V gene encodes CDR1 GTSNPN and CDR2 SVGIG (reference sequence). The CDR3 length is 15 residues. The CDR3 DNA reads as TGTGCCTGGAGTTCCTACCCTCGAACGAGGACTGAAGCTTTCTTT. Translation: CAWSSYPRTRTEAFF.

This chain connects TRBV9 to TRBJ2-7, with D possibly being TRBD1 (5 bases). The germline gives CDR1 SGDLS, CDR2 YYNGEE. The CDR3 is 15 residues long. Trimming cost V 4 bases and J 3 bases, with 17 bases left between them. Written as DNA, the CDR3 is TGTGCCAGCAGCCTAGGACAATTAAACATCTACGAGCAGTACTTC. Translated: CASSLGQLNIYEQYF.

The rearrangement uses TRBV5-5 and TRBJ1-2; tentative D call: TRBD1 (5 bases). The length of the CDR3 is 16 residues. V dropped 4 bases and J dropped 1 base, with 17 bases sitting between them. Germline CDR1 is SGHKS and CDR2 is YYEKEE (reference sequence). The CDR3 sequence: CASSRQTGRDNYGYTF. CDR3 in DNA: TGTGCCAGCAGCCGACAAACAGGTAGAGATAACTATGGCTACACCTTC. Combining the CDR3 with reference TRBV5-5 and TRBJ1-2 gives the whole variable domain DAGVTQSPTHLIKTRGQQVTLRCSPISGHKSVSWYQQVLGQGPQFIFQYYEKEERGRGNFPDRFSARQFPNYSSELNVNALLLGDSALYLCASSRQTGRDNYGYTFGSGTRLTVV.

V and J are TRBV9 and TRBJ2-3, with 7 bases fitting TRBD2. The CDR3 loop spans 16 amino acids. The V gene's germline CDR1 is SGDLS and CDR2 YYNGEE. J lost 3 bases, V lost 4 bases, and 11 bases had no gene match. CDR3 in amino acids: CASSPQSGVWTDTQYF. CDR3 DNA sequence: TGTGCCAGCAGCCCCCAAAGCGGGGTTTGGACAGATACGCAGTATTTT.